This is a list of T cell receptor beta chains from one sample in a study of brain T cells in children with intractable seizures. TCRdb's copy holds only in-frame clones and misses some; the assay was immunoSEQ multiplex PCR. This repertoire shows about 76,000 clones, under 95% found once; its top ten account for roughly 1.4%. The sequencing here drew on peripheral blood, taken at surgery. These receptor sequences come from a boy under three years old with tuberous sclerosis and intractable seizures. The CDR3 runs from the conserved cysteine through the conserved F or W. D genes are given only for firm matches. Part of the rows lack a size; the others show once, few, many or a class for expanded clones.

j_gene: TRBJ2-7
len: 13
d_gene: -
v_gene: TRBV24-1
abundance: -
CDR3aa: CATSDLRQSEQYF
CDR3nt: TGTGCCACCAGTGATTTGCGCCAGTCCGAGCAGTACTTC

j_gene: TRBJ2-7
len: 13
d_gene: -
v_gene: TRBV28
abundance: -
CDR3aa: CASRGGRGHEQYF
CDR3nt: TGTGCCAGCAGGGGGGGCCGCGGCCACGAGCAGTACTTC

j_gene: TRBJ1-4
len: 13
d_gene: -
v_gene: TRBV18
abundance: -
CDR3aa: CASSPALREKLFF
CDR3nt: TGTGCCAGCTCACCGGCGTTACGTGAAAAACTGTTTTTT

j_gene: TRBJ2-1
len: 15
d_gene: TRBD1
v_gene: TRBV9
abundance: -
CDR3aa: CASSGQGYAYNEQFF
CDR3nt: TGTGCCAGCAGCGGACAGGGCTACGCCTACAATGAGCAGTTCTTC

j_gene: TRBJ1-1
len: 16
d_gene: -
v_gene: TRBV9
abundance: -
CDR3aa: CASSVGGEQINTEAFF
CDR3nt: TGTGCCAGCAGCGTAGGGGGGGAACAGATAAACACTGAAGCTTTCTTT

j_gene: TRBJ1-3
len: 16
d_gene: -
v_gene: TRBV5-1
abundance: -
CDR3aa: CASSWLGRFPGNTIYF
CDR3nt: TGCGCCAGCAGCTGGCTGGGACGGTTTCCTGGAAACACCATATATTTT

j_gene: TRBJ1-2
len: 13
d_gene: -
v_gene: TRBV30
abundance: -
CDR3aa: CAWSVGQDAGYTF
CDR3nt: TGTGCCTGGAGTGTCGGCCAAGATGCCGGCTACACCTTC

j_gene: TRBJ2-7
len: 15
d_gene: -
v_gene: TRBV14
abundance: -
CDR3aa: CASSQVSKGWDEQYF
CDR3nt: TGTGCCAGCAGCCAAGTGTCCAAGGGATGGGACGAGCAGTACTTC

j_gene: TRBJ2-5
len: 12
d_gene: -
v_gene: TRBV6-4
abundance: -
CDR3aa: CASSECLETQYF
CDR3nt: TGTGCCAGCAGTGAATGTTTGGAGACCCAGTACTTC

j_gene: TRBJ1-1
len: 15
d_gene: -
v_gene: TRBV7-2
abundance: once
CDR3aa: CASSLRSGIRTEAFF
CDR3nt: TGTGCCAGCAGCCTAAGATCGGGCATTCGAACTGAAGCTTTCTTT

j_gene: TRBJ1-2
len: 13
d_gene: -
v_gene: TRBV5-1
abundance: -
CDR3aa: CASSLDTNYGYTF
CDR3nt: TGCGCCAGCAGCTTGGACACTAACTATGGCTACACCTTC

j_gene: TRBJ1-1
len: 17
d_gene: TRBD1
v_gene: TRBV9
abundance: -
CDR3aa: CASSGRDRGKGNTEAFF
CDR3nt: TGTGCCAGCAGCGGGCGTGACAGGGGGAAGGGGAACACTGAAGCTTTCTTT

j_gene: TRBJ1-5
len: 14
d_gene: TRBD1
v_gene: TRBV7-9
abundance: -
CDR3aa: CASSLTGGDQPQHF
CDR3nt: TGTGCCAGCAGCTTAACAGGGGGAGATCAGCCCCAGCATTTT

j_gene: TRBJ1-1
len: 12
d_gene: -
v_gene: TRBV2
abundance: -
CDR3aa: CASSEGWTEAFF
CDR3nt: TGTGCCAGCAGTGAAGGATGGACTGAAGCTTTCTTT

j_gene: TRBJ2-5
len: 14
d_gene: -
v_gene: TRBV5-4
abundance: -
CDR3aa: CASSLGQGQETQYF
CDR3nt: TGTGCCAGCAGCTTGGGCCAGGGCCAAGAGACCCAGTACTTC

j_gene: TRBJ1-1
len: 15
d_gene: -
v_gene: TRBV7-9
abundance: -
CDR3aa: CASSFSQGGNTEAFF
CDR3nt: TGTGCCAGCAGCTTCAGCCAGGGAGGGAACACTGAAGCTTTCTTT

j_gene: TRBJ2-3
len: 14
d_gene: -
v_gene: TRBV2
abundance: -
CDR3aa: CASSSRTSTDTQYF
CDR3nt: TGTGCCAGCAGTTCAAGGACAAGCACAGATACGCAGTATTTT

j_gene: TRBJ1-1
len: 14
d_gene: -
v_gene: TRBV27
abundance: -
CDR3aa: CASSPGWLNTEAFF
CDR3nt: TGTGCCAGCAGTCCCGGGTGGCTGAACACTGAAGCTTTCTTT

j_gene: TRBJ2-2
len: 16
d_gene: TRBD2
v_gene: TRBV7-2
abundance: -
CDR3aa: CASSPIVRGSTGELFF
CDR3nt: TGTGCCAGCAGCCCTATAGTGCGGGGGTCCACCGGGGAGCTGTTTTTT

j_gene: TRBJ2-7
len: 15
d_gene: -
v_gene: TRBV5-1
abundance: -
CDR3aa: CASSPPLGRAYEQYF
CDR3nt: TGCGCCAGCAGCCCTCCCCTGGGACGGGCCTACGAGCAGTACTTC

j_gene: TRBJ1-6
len: 16
d_gene: -
v_gene: TRBV19
abundance: -
CDR3aa: CASSVTVRSYNSPLHF
CDR3nt: TGTGCCAGTAGTGTGACAGTCCGCTCCTATAATTCACCCCTCCACTTT

j_gene: TRBJ1-5
len: 16
d_gene: TRBD1
v_gene: TRBV9
abundance: -
CDR3aa: CASSATSGTGVQPQHF
CDR3nt: TGTGCCAGCAGCGCCACGTCCGGGACAGGGGTGCAGCCCCAGCATTTT

j_gene: TRBJ2-4
len: 15
d_gene: -
v_gene: TRBV5-1
abundance: once
CDR3aa: CASSSGTRVPNIQYF
CDR3nt: TGCGCCAGCAGCAGCGGGACAAGGGTCCCAAACATTCAGTACTTC

j_gene: TRBJ2-2
len: 13
d_gene: -
v_gene: TRBV5-1
abundance: -
CDR3aa: CASSLVGSEELFF
CDR3nt: TGCGCCAGCAGCTTGGTGGGGTCTGAGGAGCTGTTTTTT

j_gene: TRBJ2-5
len: 15
d_gene: TRBD2
v_gene: TRBV5-1
abundance: -
CDR3aa: CASYLLAGGPETQYF
CDR3nt: TGCGCCAGCTACTTACTAGCGGGAGGGCCTGAGACCCAGTACTTC

j_gene: TRBJ2-7
len: 12
d_gene: TRBD2
v_gene: TRBV10-3
abundance: -
CDR3aa: CAISVGGGEQYF
CDR3nt: TGTGCCATCAGCGTTGGGGGGGGCGAGCAGTACTTC

j_gene: TRBJ2-7
len: 13
d_gene: -
v_gene: TRBV6-5
abundance: -
CDR3aa: CASSYHLAYEQYF
CDR3nt: TGTGCCAGCAGTTACCACTTAGCCTACGAGCAGTACTTC

j_gene: TRBJ1-2
len: 15
d_gene: -
v_gene: TRBV4-1
abundance: -
CDR3aa: CASSQDRTSFYGYTF
CDR3nt: TGCGCCAGCAGCCAAGACCGGACATCCTTCTATGGCTACACCTTC

j_gene: TRBJ1-5
len: 14
d_gene: -
v_gene: TRBV2
abundance: few
CDR3aa: CASKVQGGTQPQHF
CDR3nt: TGTGCCAGCAAGGTACAGGGAGGAACTCAGCCCCAGCATTTT

j_gene: TRBJ1-1
len: 15
d_gene: -
v_gene: TRBV6-5
abundance: -
CDR3aa: CASSYQGRRGTEAFF
CDR3nt: TGTGCCAGCAGTTATCAGGGGAGGAGGGGCACTGAAGCTTTCTTT

j_gene: TRBJ2-1
len: 14
d_gene: TRBD1
v_gene: TRBV2
abundance: -
CDR3aa: CASEQGDEGNEQFF
CDR3nt: TGTGCCAGCGAGCAGGGGGACGAAGGAAATGAGCAGTTCTTC

j_gene: TRBJ1-4
len: 14
d_gene: -
v_gene: TRBV28
abundance: -
CDR3aa: CASSSFGSYEKLFF
CDR3nt: TGTGCCAGCAGTTCATTCGGCAGCTATGAAAAACTGTTTTTT

j_gene: TRBJ2-3
len: 11
d_gene: -
v_gene: TRBV6-6
abundance: -
CDR3aa: CASPSGDTQYF
CDR3nt: TGTGCCAGTCCATCGGGGGATACGCAGTATTTT

j_gene: TRBJ2-2
len: 18
d_gene: TRBD2
v_gene: TRBV10-1
abundance: -
CDR3aa: CASSESRTSGRAGGELFF
CDR3nt: TGCGCCAGCAGTGAGTCAAGGACTAGCGGGAGGGCCGGCGGGGAGCTGTTTTTT

j_gene: TRBJ2-7
len: 16
d_gene: TRBD2
v_gene: TRBV28
abundance: -
CDR3aa: CASSLFISGSPYEQYF
CDR3nt: TGTGCCAGCAGTTTATTCATTAGCGGGAGTCCCTACGAGCAGTACTTC

j_gene: TRBJ1-2
len: 16
d_gene: TRBD1
v_gene: TRBV7-6
abundance: -
CDR3aa: CASSLGTGQTNYGYTF
CDR3nt: TGTGCCAGCAGCTTAGGGACAGGGCAGACTAACTATGGCTACACCTTC

j_gene: TRBJ2-7
len: 12
d_gene: -
v_gene: TRBV7-2
abundance: once
CDR3aa: CASSFTGYEQYF
CDR3nt: TGTGCCAGCAGCTTCACAGGTTACGAGCAGTACTTC

j_gene: TRBJ1-2
len: 10
d_gene: -
v_gene: TRBV5-8
abundance: few
CDR3aa: CASSDRSYTF
CDR3nt: TGTGCCAGCAGCGACAGGAGCTACACCTTC

j_gene: TRBJ1-4
len: 15
d_gene: TRBD1
v_gene: TRBV15
abundance: -
CDR3aa: CATRKTGEAHEKLFF
CDR3nt: TGTGCCACCAGGAAGACAGGGGAGGCGCATGAAAAACTGTTTTTT

j_gene: TRBJ1-6
len: 15
d_gene: TRBD1
v_gene: TRBV2
abundance: -
CDR3aa: CASSEAPGGVSPLHF
CDR3nt: TGTGCCAGCAGTGAAGCCCCAGGGGGCGTTTCACCCCTCCACTTT

j_gene: TRBJ2-5
len: 12
d_gene: -
v_gene: TRBV18
abundance: -
CDR3aa: CASSPSRETQYF
CDR3nt: TGTGCCAGCTCACCGTCACGGGAGACCCAGTACTTC

j_gene: TRBJ2-7
len: 14
d_gene: TRBD1
v_gene: TRBV30
abundance: -
CDR3aa: CAWIAGGASYEQYF
CDR3nt: TGTGCCTGGATAGCAGGGGGAGCCTCCTACGAGCAGTACTTC

j_gene: TRBJ1-2
len: 15
d_gene: TRBD1
v_gene: TRBV7-3
abundance: once
CDR3aa: CASSYLGGTVHGYTF
CDR3nt: TGTGCCAGCAGCTACCTGGGGGGGACAGTCCATGGCTACACCTTC

j_gene: TRBJ2-1
len: 12
d_gene: -
v_gene: TRBV30
abundance: -
CDR3aa: CAWSSPTFEQFF
CDR3nt: TGTGCCTGGAGTAGCCCCACATTTGAGCAGTTCTTC

j_gene: TRBJ1-5
len: 14
d_gene: TRBD1
v_gene: TRBV24-1
abundance: -
CDR3aa: CATSDSGGGGAQHF
CDR3nt: TGTGCCACCAGTGATTCAGGGGGAGGGGGGGCCCAGCATTTT

j_gene: TRBJ2-7
len: 14
d_gene: -
v_gene: TRBV7-8
abundance: -
CDR3aa: CASSRDRISYEQYF
CDR3nt: TGTGCCAGCAGCCGAGACAGAATTTCTTACGAGCAGTACTTC